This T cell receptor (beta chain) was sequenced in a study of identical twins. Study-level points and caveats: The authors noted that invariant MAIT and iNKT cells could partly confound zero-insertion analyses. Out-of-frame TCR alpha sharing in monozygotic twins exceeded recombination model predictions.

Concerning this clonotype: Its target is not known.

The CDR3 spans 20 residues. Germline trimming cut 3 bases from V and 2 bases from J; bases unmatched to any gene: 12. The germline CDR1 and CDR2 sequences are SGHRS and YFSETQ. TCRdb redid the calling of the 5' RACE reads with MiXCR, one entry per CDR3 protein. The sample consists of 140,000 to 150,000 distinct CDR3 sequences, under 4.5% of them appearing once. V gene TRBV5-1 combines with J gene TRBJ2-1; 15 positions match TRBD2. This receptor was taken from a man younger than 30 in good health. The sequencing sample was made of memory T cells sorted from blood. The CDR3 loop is CASSSRTSGREIGAYNEQFF. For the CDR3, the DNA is TGCGCCAGCAGCTCTCGGACTAGCGGGAGGGAAATAGGGGCCTACAATGAGCAGTTCTTC. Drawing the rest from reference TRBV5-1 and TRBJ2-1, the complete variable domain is KAGVTQTPRYLIKTRGQQVTLSCSPISGHRSVSWYQQTPGQGLQFLFEYFSETQRNKGNFPGRFSGRQFSNSRSEMNVSTLELGDSALYLCASSSRTSGREIGAYNEQFFGPGTRLTVL.